The clone carrying this T cell receptor (beta chain) has a count of ten or more. Trimming pared 1 base from V and 4 bases from J, leaving 9 bases between. The germline V gene has CDR1 SGHNT and CDR2 YYREEE (reference sequence). The CDR3 consists of 13 residues. The data were taken from a study of blood T cells in healthy people across ages. PCR was performed a second time for roughly 7 to 12 cycles using a sample-barcoded 5' primer and a J-beta primer mix. All samples gave at least 2.5 million CDR3-containing paired-end reads. TCRdb reanalysed the 5' RACE reads using MiXCR and keeps one entry per CDR3 protein. The data hold 600,000 or so distinct CDR3 sequences, with approximately 30% observed a single time.

This TCR came from a woman of 80 years or more in good health. This chain uses TRBV5-4 with TRBJ2-7; D gene unclear. Input material: blood. The CDR3 loop is CASSLNSLYEQYF. CDR3 nucleotide sequence: TGTGCCAGCAGCTTGAACAGCTTATACGAGCAGTACTTC. The whole variable domain, filled in from reference TRBV5-4 and TRBJ2-7, reads ETGVTQSPTHLIKTRGQQVTLRCSSQSGHNTVSWYQQALGQGPQFIFQYYREEENGRGNFPPRFSGLQFPNYSSELNVNALELDDSALYLCASSLNSLYEQYFGPGTRLTVT.